The 15 T cell receptor beta chains given below trace back to one sample, sequenced in a study of blood T cell repertoires in COVID-19. Method: immunoSEQ multiplex PCR; TCRdb's copy keeps in-frame clones and lacks some. Here the sample spans about 160,000 clones, roughly 84% being singletons. The sequenced sample consisted of peripheral blood. The source of these receptors is a man between 60 and 75 years old who had recovered from COVID-19.

As for this clone: Other DNA variants within this sample encode the same CDR3. V is TRBV27 and J is TRBJ1-6, with 9 bases lining up with TRBD1. Germline V lookup: CDR1 MNHEY, CDR2 SMNVEV (reference sequence). With V trimmed by 5 bases and J by 7 bases, 6 bases remained unmatched. The length of the CDR3 is 15 residues. CDR3 in amino acids: CASSPPGQGNSPLHF. The CDR3 coding sequence is TGTGCCAGCAGTCCTCCGGGACAGGGAAATTCACCCCTCCACTTT.

The J gene is TRBJ2-1, the V gene TRBV7-2; D not resolved. The CDR3 contains 15 residues. Germline V gene sequence: CDR1 SGHTA, CDR2 FQGNSA. V was shortened by 5 bases and J by 7 bases, with 18 bases between the two germline ends. This CDR3 reads CASSADPGWNNEQFF. In DNA form, the CDR3 reads TGTGCCAGCAGCGCAGACCCAGGATGGAATAATGAGCAGTTCTTC.

This chain uses TRBV7-3 with TRBJ2-3; TRBD1 matches 9 bases. CDR3 length: 17 residues. Looked up from germline, CDR1 is SGHTA and CDR2 is FQGTGA. V was pared by 4 bases and J by 4 bases, with 12 bases of the junction left unmatched. The CDR3 loop is CASSSPGQGEKADTQYF. Here the CDR3 DNA reads TGTGCCAGCAGCTCTCCGGGACAGGGAGAGAAGGCAGATACGCAGTATTTT.

DNA of the CDR3: TGTGCCAGCAGAAAGGAGACCGGGGAGCTGTTTTTT. This codes for CASRKETGELFF. The genes are TRBV6-4 and TRBJ2-2; unclear D gene. Germline-derived CDR1 and CDR2 are MRHNA and SNTAGT. The CDR3 loop spans 12 amino acids. The V gene lost 6 bases and the J gene lost 5 bases, with 7 bases spanning the gap.

The count of this clone is one. The gene calls are TRBV14 and TRBJ1-5; no firm D call. The V gene lost 4 bases and the J gene lost 2 bases, with 6 bases spanning the gap. There are 13 residues in the CDR3. Germline V gene sequence: CDR1 SGHDN, CDR2 FVKESK. The CDR3 is CASSPFGNQPQHF. Written as DNA, the CDR3 is TGTGCCAGCAGCCCGTTTGGCAATCAGCCCCAGCATTTT.

The chain is built from TRBV12-5 and TRBJ1-2; D is undetermined. V lost 5 bases to trimming and J lost 13 bases, with 29 bases between them. This CDR3 has 16 amino acids. The germline V gene encodes CDR1 LGHNT and CDR2 FRNRAP. This chain's CDR3 is CASGESFHEADGRITF. CDR3 sequence (DNA): TGTGCTAGTGGTGAGTCCTTTCACGAGGCCGATGGGAGAATCACCTTC. Using reference TRBV12-5 and TRBJ1-2 for the parts outside the CDR3, the full variable domain is DARVTQTPRHKVTEMGQEVTMRCQPILGHNTVFWYRQTMMQGLELLAYFRNRAPLDDSGMPKDRFSAEMPDATLATLKIQPSEPRDSAVYFCASGESFHEADGRITFGSGTRLTVV.

The chain has TRBV3-1 (or the pseudogene TRBV3-2) and TRBJ2-5; 8 bases agree with TRBD1. Germline V gene data show CDR1 as LGHDT and CDR2 as YNNKEL (reference sequence). The CDR3 runs 14 residues. The ends lost 4 bases at V and 7 bases at J; junction bases unmatched: 8. CDR3 protein: CASSPRTGIGTQYF. CDR3 nucleotides: TGTGCCAGCAGCCCTAGGACAGGGATCGGGACCCAGTACTTC.

The chain couples TRBV19 to TRBJ2-7, with a tentative D call TRBD1 (6 bases). The germline V and J ends were trimmed by 6 bases and 1 base, with 16 bases remaining between them. The CDR3 is 15 residues long. Germline V CDR1 and CDR2: LNHDA, SQIVND (reference sequence). DNA for the CDR3: TGTGCCAGTAGCACGTCAAGGGGGAGATCCTACGAGCAGTACTTC. The encoded protein is CASSTSRGRSYEQYF. The variable domain in full, with the rest retrieved from reference TRBV19 and TRBJ2-7, is DGGITQSPKYLFRKEGQNVTLSCEQNLNHDAMYWYRQDPGQGLRLIYYSQIVNDFQKGDIAEGYSVSREKKESFPLTVTSAQKNPTAFYLCASSTSRGRSYEQYFGPGTRLTVT.

CDR3 in amino acids: CASSLQASNYGYTF. CDR3 DNA: TGCGCCAGCAGTTTACAGGCCTCTAACTATGGCTACACCTTC. J is TRBJ1-2 and V is TRBV5-1, with D tentatively TRBD1 (5 bases). The V gene lost 5 bases and the J gene lost 0 bases, with 11 bases spanning the gap. The CDR3 contains 14 residues. The germline CDR1 and CDR2 sequences are SGHRS and YFSETQ.

The rearrangement uses TRBV9 and TRBJ2-7; D might be TRBD1 (6 bases). In germline, CDR1 is SGDLS, CDR2 YYNGEE. V lost 0 bases and J 4 bases, leaving 17 bases between the germline ends. The CDR3 runs to 16 residues. CDR3 sequence: CASSVGAGGASYEQYF. Written as DNA, the CDR3 is TGTGCCAGCAGCGTAGGTGCTGGGGGCGCCTCGTACGAGCAGTACTTC.

The rearrangement joins TRBV6-1 to TRBJ1-1; D may be TRBD1 (5 bases). The CDR3 has 15 amino acids. Germline-derived CDR1 and CDR2 are MNHNS and SASEGT. Trimming removed 2 bases at V and 4 bases at J, with 14 bases between. The CDR3 nucleotides are TGTGCCAGCAGTGAAAGGCGGGGGTCGGGCACTGAAGCTTTCTTT. This gives the protein CASSERRGSGTEAFF.

The chain combines TRBV6-5 with TRBJ1-1; D may be TRBD1 (5 bases). Deletions cut 6 bases from V and 5 bases from J, with 16 bases between. Looked up from germline, CDR1 is MNHEY and CDR2 is SVGAGI. The CDR3 is 14 amino acids. CDR3 residues: CASRHDQGRTEAFF. The CDR3 DNA sequence: TGTGCCAGCAGACACGATCAGGGTAGAACTGAAGCTTTCTTT.

The chain carries TRBV27 and TRBJ1-5; possibly TRBD1 for D (6 bases). This CDR3 is built from 15 residues. The V gene's germline CDR1 is MNHEY and CDR2 SMNVEV (reference sequence). V was pared by 5 bases and J by 5 bases, with 16 bases between. CDR3 loop: CASSLQRGLDQPQHF. The CDR3 DNA reads as TGTGCCAGCAGTCTCCAAAGGGGGTTGGATCAGCCCCAGCATTTT.

The chain is built from TRBV7-2 and TRBJ2-7; D remains ambiguous. The CDR3 runs to 13 residues. The germline V gene encodes CDR1 SGHTA and CDR2 FQGNSA. Deletions cut 3 bases from V and 3 bases from J, with 9 bases between. The CDR3 loop reads CASSFGRSYEQYF. In DNA form, the CDR3 reads TGTGCCAGCAGCTTTGGCAGAAGCTACGAGCAGTACTTC.

The chain has TRBV7-2 and TRBJ2-7; 8 bases match TRBD2. Germline assignment: CDR1 SGHTA and CDR2 FQGNSA. The CDR3 covers 15 residues. Losses at the gene ends were 2 bases for V and 5 bases for J; bases not matched to a gene: 8. For the CDR3, the DNA is TGTGCCAGCAGCTTAAACGGCGGGGGGCACGACGAGCAGTACTTC. Protein sequence: CASSLNGGGHDEQYF.